This TCR beta chain comes out of a study of blood T cells in healthy people across ages. The study's findings and limits: Comparison with aged donors showed that long-lived donors had more naive CD4+ cells and higher diversity. Researchers said unsorted PBMCs prevented a conclusive naive versus antigen-experienced comparison.

This clonotype occurred once. The antigen remains undetermined. Germline and junction disagree at one end, which may indicate a read error. The CDR3 covers 16 residues. CDR1 and CDR2 (germline): DFQATT, SNEGSKA (reference sequence). For the second PCR, which ran for 7 to 11 cycles, a sample-barcoded 5' primer and a J-beta primer mix were used. A single record per CDR3 protein comes from TCRdb applying MiXCR to the 5' RACE reads. In the table there are 1.5 million to 2 million distinct CDR3 sequences, 30% to 35% of which are singletons. Each donor gave 9.5 to 10 milliliters of peripheral blood. Sequencing used blood. This receptor was taken from a woman in her twenties or thirties in good health. This sequence joins TRBV20-1 and TRBJ2-4, with D possibly TRBD2 on 6 matching bases. CDR3 protein: CGARGGGTLAKNIQYF. The CDR3 coding sequence is TGCGGTGCTAGAGGTGGGGGGACGCTAGCCAAAAACATTCAGTACTTC.